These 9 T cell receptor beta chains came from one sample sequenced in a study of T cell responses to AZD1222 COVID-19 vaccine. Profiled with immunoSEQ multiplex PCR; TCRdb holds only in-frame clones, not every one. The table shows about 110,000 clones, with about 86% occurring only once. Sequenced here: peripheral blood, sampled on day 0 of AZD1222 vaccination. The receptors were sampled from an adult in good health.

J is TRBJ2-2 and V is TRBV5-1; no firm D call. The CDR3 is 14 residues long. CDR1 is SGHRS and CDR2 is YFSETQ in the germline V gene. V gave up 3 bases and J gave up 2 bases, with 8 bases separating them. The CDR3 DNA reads TGCGCCAGCAGCTCTGTCGGAAACACCGGGGAGCTGTTTTTT. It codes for CASSSVGNTGELFF.

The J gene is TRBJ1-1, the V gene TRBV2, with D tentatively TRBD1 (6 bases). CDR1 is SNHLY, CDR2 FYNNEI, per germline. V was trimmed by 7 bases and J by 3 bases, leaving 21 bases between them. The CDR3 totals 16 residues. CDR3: CASTIEAGTRHTEAFF. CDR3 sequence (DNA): TGTGCCAGCACCATAGAGGCCGGGACACGCCACACTGAAGCTTTCTTT. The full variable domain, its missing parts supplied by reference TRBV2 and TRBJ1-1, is EPEVTQTPSHQVTQMGQEVILRCVPISNHLYFYWYRQILGQKVEFLVSFYNNEISEKSEIFDDQFSVERPDGSNFTLKIRSTKLEDSAMYFCASTIEAGTRHTEAFFGQGTRLTVV.

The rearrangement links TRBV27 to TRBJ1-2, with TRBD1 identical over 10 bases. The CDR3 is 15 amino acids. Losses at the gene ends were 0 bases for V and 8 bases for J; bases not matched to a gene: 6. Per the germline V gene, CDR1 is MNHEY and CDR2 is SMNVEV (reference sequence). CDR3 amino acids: CASSLSPGQGDGYTF. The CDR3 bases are TGTGCCAGCAGTTTATCCCCTGGACAGGGGGACGGCTACACCTTC.

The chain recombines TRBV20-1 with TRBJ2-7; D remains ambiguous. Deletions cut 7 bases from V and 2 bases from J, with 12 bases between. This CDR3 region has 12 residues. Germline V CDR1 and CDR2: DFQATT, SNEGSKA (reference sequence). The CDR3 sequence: CSGTETAYEQYF. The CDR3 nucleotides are TGCAGTGGTACTGAAACGGCCTACGAGCAGTACTTC.

Here the CDR3 reads CASSNPRTGTNTGELFF. For the CDR3, the DNA is TGTGCCAGCAGTAACCCTCGGACAGGGACGAACACCGGGGAGCTGTTTTTT. The gene calls are TRBV6-2 or TRBV6-3 and TRBJ2-2; 8 nucleotides line up with TRBD1. Trimming at V came to 5 bases and at J to 0 bases, leaving 8 bases not matched to a gene. Germline-derived CDR1 and CDR2 are MNHEY and SVGEGT. The CDR3 loop spans 17 amino acids.

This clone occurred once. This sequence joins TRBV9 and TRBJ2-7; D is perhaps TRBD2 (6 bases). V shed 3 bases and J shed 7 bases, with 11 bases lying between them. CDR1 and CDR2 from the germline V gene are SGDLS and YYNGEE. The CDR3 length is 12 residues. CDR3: CASSEGTSEQYF. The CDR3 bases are TGTGCCAGCAGCGAAGGGACTTCGGAGCAGTACTTC.

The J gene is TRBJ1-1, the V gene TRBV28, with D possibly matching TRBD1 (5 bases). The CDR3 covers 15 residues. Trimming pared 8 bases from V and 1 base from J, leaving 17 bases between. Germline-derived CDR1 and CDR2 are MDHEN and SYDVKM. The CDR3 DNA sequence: TGTGCCAGCGAACTAGTACGGGGCGGGAACACTGAAGCTTTCTTT. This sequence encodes CASELVRGGNTEAFF.

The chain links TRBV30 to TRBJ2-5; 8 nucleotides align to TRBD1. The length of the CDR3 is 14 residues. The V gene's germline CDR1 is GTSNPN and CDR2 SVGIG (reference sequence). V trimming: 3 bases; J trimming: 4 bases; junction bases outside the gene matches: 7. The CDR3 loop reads CAWSWTGTVETQYF. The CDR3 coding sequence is TGTGCCTGGAGCTGGACAGGGACGGTAGAGACCCAGTACTTC.

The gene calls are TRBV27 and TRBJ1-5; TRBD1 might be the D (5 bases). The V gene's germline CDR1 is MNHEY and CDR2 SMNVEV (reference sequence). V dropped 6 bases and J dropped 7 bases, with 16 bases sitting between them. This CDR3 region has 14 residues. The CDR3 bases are TGTGCCAGCAGCTTAAGGTTAGGGGACCAGCCCCAGCATTTT. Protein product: CASSLRLGDQPQHF.